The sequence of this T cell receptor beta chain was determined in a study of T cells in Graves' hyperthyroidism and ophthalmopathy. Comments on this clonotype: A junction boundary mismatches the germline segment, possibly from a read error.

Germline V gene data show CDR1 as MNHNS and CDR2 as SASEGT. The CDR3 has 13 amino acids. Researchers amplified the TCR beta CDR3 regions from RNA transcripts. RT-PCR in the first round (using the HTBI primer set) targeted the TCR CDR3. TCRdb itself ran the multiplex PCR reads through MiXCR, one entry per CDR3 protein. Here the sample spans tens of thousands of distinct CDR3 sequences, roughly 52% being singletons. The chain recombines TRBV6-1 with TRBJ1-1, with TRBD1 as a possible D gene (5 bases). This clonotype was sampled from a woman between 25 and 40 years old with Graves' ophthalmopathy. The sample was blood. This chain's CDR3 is CASSRKGNTEAFF. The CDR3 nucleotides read TGTGCCAGCTCCCGAAAGGGGAACACGGAAGCTTTCTTT.